The clone carrying this T cell receptor (beta chain) was detected only once. This entry is derived from a study of technical replicates of blood from a few donors. The assay was immunoSEQ multiplex PCR, and TCRdb's table has in-frame clones only and misses some. The sample consists of 80,000 or so clones, approximately 95% of them appearing once. CDR1 and CDR2 (germline): MNHNS, SASEGT. The V and J ends lost 3 bases and 4 bases respectively, with 7 bases between them. CDR3 length: 13 amino acids. This clonotype was sampled from a human donor in good health. Sequenced sample: T cells isolated from PBMCs. The chain employs TRBV6-1 and TRBJ1-5; tentatively, D is TRBD1 (5 bases). Written as DNA, the CDR3 is TGTGCCAGCAGTGACAGGGAAAATCAGCCCCAGCATTTT. It codes for CASSDRENQPQHF.